This T cell receptor (beta chain) was profiled in a study of blood T cell repertoires in COVID-19. This table comes from immunoSEQ multiplex PCR, and its TCRdb copy is limited to in-frame clones, with some not included. The top ten clones hold roughly 4% of a sample with roughly 260,000 clones, about nine tenths of them seen once. The length of the CDR3 is 15 residues. V shed 0 bases, J shed 7 bases, and the junction held 9 bases outside the gene matches. The germline V gene encodes CDR1 SGDLS and CDR2 YYNGEE. Input material: peripheral blood. The TCR sequence derives from a man in his 60s who had recovered from COVID-19. This chain links TRBV9 with TRBJ1-2; 7 bases agree with TRBD1. The CDR3 loop reads CASSVALAGGTGYTF. As DNA, the CDR3 is TGTGCCAGCAGCGTAGCTTTAGCAGGGGGAACTGGCTACACCTTC.